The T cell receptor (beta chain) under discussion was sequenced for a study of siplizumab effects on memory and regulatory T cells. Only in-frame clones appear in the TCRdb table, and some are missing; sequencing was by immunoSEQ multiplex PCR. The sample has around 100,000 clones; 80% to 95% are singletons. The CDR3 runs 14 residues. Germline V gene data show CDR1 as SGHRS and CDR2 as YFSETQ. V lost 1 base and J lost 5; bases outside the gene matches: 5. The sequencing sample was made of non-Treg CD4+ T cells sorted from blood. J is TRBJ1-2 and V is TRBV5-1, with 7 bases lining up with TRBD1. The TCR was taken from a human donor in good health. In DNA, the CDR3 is TGCGCCAGCAGCTTGACAGGGGCCGGATATGGCTACACCTTC. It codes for CASSLTGAGYGYTF.